The clone carrying this TCR beta chain was observed a handful of times. Its antigen remains unknown. Trimming cost V 7 bases and J 3 bases, with 15 bases left between them. CDR3 size: 14 residues. A single record per CDR3 protein comes from TCRdb applying MiXCR to the reads. This table holds roughly 100,000 distinct CDR3 sequences, approximately 15% found once. These data originate in a study of T cell repertoires in cytomegalovirus infection. About the study: Signatures in public TCR beta sequences pointed to both CMV infection and matching HLA type.

Findings of the study overall: Cumulative public TCR beta family frequency identified carriers of CMV plus the relevant HLA.

The V call is TRBV12-3 or TRBV12-4, the J call TRBJ1-2; the D gene is possibly TRBD1 (6 bases). The origin of this receptor is a human donor in good health (CMV status not recorded). Some clones in this sample may be carry-over from other donors' samples. The sequencing sample was made of PBMCs. The CDR3 nucleotides are TGTGCCAGCACCCCGGAACAGGGCTACTATGGCTACACCTTC. Translating it yields CASTPEQGYYGYTF.